Given below is one T cell receptor beta chain in context. The antigen this receptor binds is unknown. Base-call qualities are not available, and no considerably larger clone is one nucleotide away. These data belong to a study of tumor-infiltrating lymphocytes in primary liver carcinoma (TCRdb year 2017). With respect to the entire study: Hepatocellular carcinoma (four) or combined HCC and intrahepatic cholangiocarcinoma (one) was present in the five patients, who were three men and two women aged 30 to 69 years. The five patients had tumors staged T1-T3 N0M0, with maximum diameters ranging from roughly 4.2 to 10 cm. Roughly 3.5 to 8 million productive TCRbeta reads were obtained per sample, and no significant difference in read depth was found between tissue types. For each liver tumor, the study sampled five regions along with adjacent normal tissue and blood, and applied TCRbeta repertoire sequencing, expression microarrays and whole-exome sequencing. A total of approximately 35 specimens from 5 patients underwent TCRbeta repertoire sequencing, comprising some 25 tumor regions, 5 adjacent noncancerous liver tissues and 5 peripheral blood samples. To link TCRbeta repertoire diversity to the local molecular phenotype, the 25 or so tumor region samples were profiled with Agilent mRNA microarrays. Repertoires from technical replicates were highly reproducible, with mean shared-clone rates roughly 0.87 and correlation coefficients above 0.98. Overall results and qualifications from the work: Because only the TCR beta chain was sequenced and unpaired alpha chains were not captured, true repertoire diversity is likely underestimated. Repertoire overlap was found to be higher between tumor regions (mean approximately 35%) than between tumor-adjacent (17%) or tumor-blood (14%) pairs, consistent with antigen-driven expansion. The top 250 clones accounted for a significantly greater share of the repertoire in tumors than in blood (p = 0.039). Since the samples were bulk and unsorted, there was no way to compare CD4+ and CD8+ T cell repertoires. With just four or five patients in the study, the authors point out that the findings should be validated in a larger study. Only about 8-25% of top clones were present in all five regions of a tumor, suggesting spatial heterogeneity of tumor-infiltrating T cells.

The CDR3 has 17 amino acids, counting the end cysteine and phenylalanine. The only DNA kept is the CDR3, 51 bases in frame from the first base. In the germline V gene, CDR1 corresponds to LGHNA and CDR2 to YNFKEQ. TCRbeta-specific cDNA was reverse-transcribed from around 0.45 ug total RNA using a constant-region primer and ProtoScript II reverse transcriptase. Three nested multiplex PCR rounds, following a slightly modified ARM-PCR procedure, were used to build the TCRbeta libraries. Each of the first two PCR rounds ran for around 11 cycles using multiplex TRBV1-TRBV30 forward primers together with a Cbeta reverse primer. Sample barcodes and Illumina adapters were attached in a final 25-cycle PCR using Deep VentR polymerase. Before sequencing, amplicons between 200 and 500 bp were purified from gel using a QIAquick gel extraction kit. TCRbeta amplicons were sequenced on an Illumina HiSeq 2500 with 250-bp paired-end reads. Under the source paper's analysis protocol: Trimmomatic v0.33 was used to quality-trim the reads, and FLASH v1.2.11 was used to merge paired reads so that full CDR3 sequences could be recovered. MiGEC v1.2.1b assigned V, D and J germline segments to the rearranged TCRbeta sequences. Clonotype statistics and Shannon-Wiener diversity indices were computed with VDJtools v1.0.0. To reduce sampling bias, subsequent analyses other than the diversity analysis used only the 250 most abundant clonotypes in each sample. TCRdb passed the public sequencing reads through fastp at Q25 and MiXCR, retaining productive beta sequences. All rows with the same CDR3 protein become a single entry with the most common DNA and genes. None of the V and J calls come from the authors' own analysis; TCRdb made them. The sample table contains about 78,000 distinct CDR3 sequences; only one count was recorded for roughly two thirds of them. The ten largest account for roughly an eighth of the sample.

Without any cell sorting, total RNA and DNA were extracted together from around 18-30 mg of bulk tissue using the AllPrep DNA/RNA mini kit. Surgical resection was performed in China between late 2015 and 2016 on about 5 patients with histopathologically diagnosed primary liver carcinoma. Patients had chronic HBV infection and were treatment-naive at sampling. Five spatially separated regions were sampled from each tumor: the superior, inferior, left-lateral and right-lateral poles, plus the tumor centre. More than 75% viable tumor cells were found by histology in every tumor sample. Fresh tumor and adjacent tissue pieces were bisected; one half was stored in RNAlater at -80°C, the other sent for histology.

Recombination joined TRBV4-2 with TRBJ2-3; the best D guess is TRBD1, with 6 bases matching. The DNA matches TRBJ1-5 better at its end, which makes the J call doubtful. The receptor comes from a woman in her sixties with primary liver carcinoma and hepatitis B virus infection. Sequenced: liver tumor tissue from sampling region 4. In the paper's terms, the cell subset or site label means: tumor region T4, right-lateral pole. The DNA sequence follows: TGTGCCAGCAGCCAAGATAGCTCTAGCGGGAGGCGGGACACGCAGCATTTT. This is translated as CASSQDSSSGRRDTQHF.